These 17 T cell receptor beta chains share one sample of origin, sequenced in a study of blood T cell repertoires in COVID-19. The data were produced by immunoSEQ multiplex PCR, yet TCRdb's version contains in-frame clones alone and is incomplete. The sample includes some 200,000 clones, 85% to 90% of them seen just once. Input material: PBMCs or T cells enriched from blood (not recorded which). Receptors were obtained from a woman aged 18-29 years in a cohort exposed to, infected with or recovered from COVID-19 (not recorded which).

Only one count was recorded for this clone. The rearrangement links TRBV18 to TRBJ2-1, with D possibly being TRBD2 (5 bases). With 2 bases removed from V and 0 bases from J, the gap between germline ends came to 8 bases. The V gene's germline CDR1 is KGHSH and CDR2 LQKENI. This CDR3 is 15 amino acids long. The CDR3 spells CASSPTGSSYNEQFF. Written as DNA, the CDR3 is TGTGCCAGCTCACCAACGGGGAGCTCCTACAATGAGCAGTTCTTC.

This rearrangement joins TRBV29-1 to TRBJ1-2, with unresolved D. Per the germline V gene, CDR1 is SQVTM and CDR2 is ANQGSEA. V lost 3 bases and J lost 4, with 9 bases in between. The CDR3 has 12 amino acids. The CDR3 region is CSVETSPYGYTF. CDR3 in DNA: TGCAGCGTTGAGACATCCCCCTATGGCTACACCTTC.

This clone was counted a single time. The V gene is TRBV18, the J gene TRBJ2-5; no clear D gene. In germline, CDR1 is KGHSH, CDR2 LQKENI. This CDR3 contains 12 residues. Deletions cut 8 bases from V and 2 bases from J, with 9 bases between. Written as DNA, the CDR3 is TGTGCCAGCGGAGACGGTCAAGAGACCCAGTACTTC. Encoded protein: CASGDGQETQYF.

The V and J genes are TRBV7-6 and TRBJ1-6; no definite D call. V was shortened by 2 bases and J by 8 bases, with 7 bases between the two germline ends. The germline V gene encodes CDR1 SGHVS and CDR2 FNYEAQ. The CDR3 length is 13 residues. CDR3 sequence (DNA): TGTGCCAGCAGCTTACTCGGGGATTCACCCCTCCACTTT. It codes for CASSLLGDSPLHF.

The V call is TRBV18, the J call TRBJ1-4; D is unresolved. The CDR3 is 15 residues long. Germline-derived CDR1 and CDR2 are KGHSH and LQKENI. V lost 0 bases to trimming and J lost 4 bases, with 9 bases between them. The CDR3 coding sequence is TGTGCCAGCTCACCACCGTTGGACTTTAATGAAAAACTGTTTTTT. This translates into CASSPPLDFNEKLFF. The variable domain in full, with the rest retrieved from reference TRBV18 and TRBJ1-4, is NAGVMQNPRHLVRRRGQEARLRCSPMKGHSHVYWYRQLPEEGLKFMVYLQKENIIDESGMPKERFSAEFPKEGPSILRIQQVVRGDSAAYFCASSPPLDFNEKLFFGSGTQLSVL.

The rearrangement links TRBV5-4 to TRBJ2-3, with 8 positions matching TRBD2. The CDR3 is 15 amino acids. Trimming took 5 bases from V and 6 from J; bases not matched to a gene: 11. Germline V CDR1 and CDR2: SGHNT, YYREEE (reference sequence). CDR3: CASSSGLAPGDTQYF. The CDR3 DNA sequence: TGTGCCAGCAGTTCCGGACTAGCCCCCGGCGATACGCAGTATTTT.

The chain has TRBV3-1 (or the pseudogene TRBV3-2) and TRBJ1-1; possible D gene TRBD1, 6 bases. The germline CDR1 and CDR2 sequences are LGHDT and YNNKEL (reference sequence). The ends were cut back, 2 bases at V and 3 bases at J, with 13 bases in the middle. CDR3 length: 15 residues. The CDR3 sequence is CASSQQEGGYTEAFF. The CDR3 DNA follows: TGTGCCAGCAGCCAACAGGAAGGGGGATACACTGAAGCTTTCTTT.

The chain combines TRBV24-1 with TRBJ1-2; TRBD1 agrees at 7 bases. V gave up 10 bases and J gave up 0 bases; unmatched junction bases: 10. Germline CDR1 and CDR2: KGHDR and SFDVKD. The CDR3 runs to 15 residues. The CDR3 sequence is CATSSRGQPNYGYTF. DNA of the CDR3: TGTGCCACTAGCAGTAGGGGACAGCCTAACTATGGCTACACCTTC.

This sequence joins TRBV5-1 and TRBJ2-5, with 10 bases fitting TRBD1. Germline trimming cut 4 bases from V and 4 bases from J; bases unmatched to any gene: 7. The CDR3 is 15 amino acids. CDR1 is SGHRS, CDR2 YFSETQ, per germline. This chain's CDR3 is CASSTLGQGGETQYF. The CDR3 region has the DNA TGCGCCAGCAGCACACTAGGACAGGGGGGAGAGACCCAGTACTTC. Together with reference TRBV5-1 and TRBJ2-5, the CDR3 gives the full variable domain: KAGVTQTPRYLIKTRGQQVTLSCSPISGHRSVSWYQQTPGQGLQFLFEYFSETQRNKGNFPGRFSGRQFSNSRSEMNVSTLELGDSALYLCASSTLGQGGETQYFGPGTRLLVL.

The CDR3 nucleotides read TGTGCCAGTAGTTGGGACAGGTATAGCAATCAGCCCCAGCATTTT. Protein product: CASSWDRYSNQPQHF. The chain uses TRBV19 and TRBJ1-5; 8 bases map to TRBD1. The ends lost 5 bases at V and 0 bases at J; junction bases unmatched: 3. Germline CDR1 is LNHDA and CDR2 is SQIVND (reference sequence). This CDR3 contains 15 residues.

This chain uses TRBV18 with TRBJ2-2; weak D call: TRBD1 (7 bases). The V gene lost 6 bases and the J gene lost 0 bases, with 17 bases spanning the gap. Germline V lookup: CDR1 KGHSH, CDR2 LQKENI. This CDR3 comprises 17 residues. The CDR3 protein is CASSPSRGAANTGELFF. DNA of the CDR3: TGTGCCAGCTCTCCTTCCAGGGGGGCGGCGAACACCGGGGAGCTGTTTTTT.

The gene calls are TRBV7-3 and TRBJ1-1; a possible D gene is TRBD1 (6 bases). Trimming removed 1 base from V and 1 base from J, with 16 bases in between. Germline loops: CDR1 SGHTA, CDR2 FQGTGA. CDR3 length equals 17 residues. DNA for the CDR3: TGTGCCAGCAGCTTAAATTCCCCAGGGGAACAGAACACTGAAGCTTTCTTT. Its protein is CASSLNSPGEQNTEAFF.

The chain links TRBV6-5 to TRBJ2-7; TRBD1 aligns across 8 bases. J lost 3 bases, V lost 4 bases, and 8 bases had no gene match. Germline CDR1 and CDR2: MNHEY and SVGAGI. The length of the CDR3 is 15 residues. CDR3 in amino acids: CASSSGQGSGYEQYF. Written as DNA, the CDR3 is TGTGCCAGCAGTTCCGGACAGGGATCCGGCTACGAGCAGTACTTC.

This chain connects TRBV28 to TRBJ2-5, with TRBD1 identical over 7 bases. Germline trimming cut 4 bases from V and 3 bases from J; bases unmatched to any gene: 11. The germline V gene has CDR1 MDHEN and CDR2 SYDVKM. The CDR3 spans 16 residues. CDR3 sequence: CASSSTGEPMKETQYF. The CDR3 coding sequence is TGTGCCAGCAGTTCAACAGGGGAGCCCATGAAAGAGACCCAGTACTTC.

The genes are TRBV2 and TRBJ1-2; 8 bases are a match to TRBD1. Losses at the gene ends were 4 bases for V and 2 bases for J; bases not matched to a gene: 6. CDR3 size: 15 residues. Germline CDR1 is SNHLY and CDR2 is FYNNEI. The CDR3 DNA is TGTGCCAGCAGTGGCCGCCAGGGGGCCAACTATGGCTACACCTTC. Encoded protein: CASSGRQGANYGYTF.

This chain links TRBV19 with TRBJ2-1, with 9 bases lining up with TRBD1. The CDR3 loop spans 17 amino acids. V dropped 4 bases and J dropped 4; count of bases not matched to a gene: 11. Germline CDR1 is LNHDA and CDR2 is SQIVND (reference sequence). CDR3 DNA: TGTGCCAGTAGTACCCTTCCGGACAGGGGCCCTTACAATGAGCAGTTCTTC. It specifies CASSTLPDRGPYNEQFF. Together with reference TRBV19 and TRBJ2-1, the CDR3 gives the full variable domain: DGGITQSPKYLFRKEGQNVTLSCEQNLNHDAMYWYRQDPGQGLRLIYYSQIVNDFQKGDIAEGYSVSREKKESFPLTVTSAQKNPTAFYLCASSTLPDRGPYNEQFFGPGTRLTVL.

The J gene is TRBJ1-3, the V gene TRBV19; 7 bases line up with TRBD1. The CDR3 loop spans 16 amino acids. CDR1 LNHDA and CDR2 SQIVND come from the germline V gene (reference sequence). The J segment lost 0 bases and the V segment lost 4 bases, leaving 6 bases of the junction unmatched. The CDR3 bases are TGTGCCAGTAGTACTCCGGGACAGAGCTCTGGAAACACCATATATTTT. Amino acid sequence: CASSTPGQSSGNTIYF.